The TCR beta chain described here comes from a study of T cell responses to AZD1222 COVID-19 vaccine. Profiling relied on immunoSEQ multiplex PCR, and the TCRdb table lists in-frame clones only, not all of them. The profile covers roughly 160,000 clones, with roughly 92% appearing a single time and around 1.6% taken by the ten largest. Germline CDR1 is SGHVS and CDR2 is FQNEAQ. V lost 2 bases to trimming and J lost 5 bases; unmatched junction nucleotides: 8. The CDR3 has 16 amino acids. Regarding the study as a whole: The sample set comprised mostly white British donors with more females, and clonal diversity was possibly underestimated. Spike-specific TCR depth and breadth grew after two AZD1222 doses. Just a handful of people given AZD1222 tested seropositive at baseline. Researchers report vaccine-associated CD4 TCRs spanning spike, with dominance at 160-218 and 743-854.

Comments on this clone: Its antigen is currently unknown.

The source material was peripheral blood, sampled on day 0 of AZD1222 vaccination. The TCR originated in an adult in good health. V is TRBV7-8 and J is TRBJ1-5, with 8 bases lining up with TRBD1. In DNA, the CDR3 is TGTGCCAGCAGCTTATGGGGGCAGGGGGCTTATCAGCCCCAGCATTTT. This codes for CASSLWGQGAYQPQHF.